Below, 5 T cell receptor beta chains from the same sample are listed, as sequenced in a study of blood T cell repertoires in COVID-19 (dated by TCRdb to between 2020 and 2021). The library was built by means of the immunoSEQ multiplex PCR assay. TCRdb obtained this table from immuneACCESS and retained in-frame rearrangements with V and J assigned. These tables miss some clones; where compared with another copy, unresolved V genes account for less than half of the shortfall, and the remainder is unexplained. The sample contains about 310,000 clones, nearly 90% of them found a single time. The ten largest account for around 1% of the sample. Sequencing was performed on peripheral blood. Receptor source: a woman between 40 and 50 years old with COVID-19, enrolled during active disease.

The V gene is TRBV6-4, the J gene TRBJ2-7, with 9 bases aligning to TRBD2. This CDR3 spans 15 amino acids. CDR1 and CDR2 from the germline V gene are MRHNA and SNTAGT. After removal of 5 bases from V and 5 bases from J, the junction contained 10 bases not matched to a gene. CDR3 sequence (DNA): TGTGCCAGCAGTCCCCGTTGGGGCGGGAGGGACGAGCAGTACTTC. Translation gives CASSPRWGGRDEQYF.

This clone appeared a few times. Here the CDR3 DNA reads TGTGCCACCAGCAGAGCAAGTACAGGGGGCGTCCGAAGGAGGGCTTTCTTT. Its protein product is CATSRASTGGVRRRAFF. V gene TRBV15 combines with J gene TRBJ1-1; 9 nucleotides match TRBD1. The V gene's germline CDR1 is LNHNV and CDR2 YYDKDF (reference sequence). The CDR3 is 17 amino acids. V lost 1 base to trimming and J lost 11 bases; unmatched junction nucleotides: 17.

This clone was detected once. The chain carries TRBV4-1 and TRBJ2-7; D is possibly TRBD1 (6 bases). Germline V CDR1 and CDR2: MGHRA, YSYEKL. The CDR3 sequence is 14 residues long. The V and J ends lost 1 base and 2 bases respectively, with 9 bases between them. The CDR3 region is CASSQVEGAYEQYF. The CDR3 DNA is TGCGCCAGCAGCCAAGTTGAGGGGGCCTACGAGCAGTACTTC.

This chain joins TRBV11-1 and TRBJ2-7; possibly TRBD2 for D (6 bases). This CDR3 is built from 13 residues. Trimming left V 6 bases short and J 3 bases short, with 12 bases between. Germline CDR1 is SGHAT and CDR2 is FQDESV (reference sequence). The CDR3 DNA follows: TGTGCCAGCAGTCCTGGGGGGATCTACGAGCAGTACTTC. It codes for CASSPGGIYEQYF.

The chain is built from TRBV6-4 and TRBJ1-2; D perhaps matches TRBD1 (5 bases). Trimming stripped 6 bases from V and 3 bases from J, with 8 bases between. CDR1 is MRHNA, CDR2 SNTAGT, per germline. This CDR3 is 12 amino acids long. The CDR3 sequence: CASRGDHYGYTF. The CDR3 DNA follows: TGTGCCAGCAGAGGGGATCACTATGGCTACACCTTC.